The present entry profiles one T cell receptor beta chain with its context. CD45RO-negative CD8 cells positively selected for CCR7 made up the naive population, which excluded terminally differentiated effector memory CD45RA+ cells. The record originates from a study of shared clonotypes between healthy human individuals. The CDR3 covers 12 residues. From germline, CDR1 is LNHNV and CDR2 YYDKDF (reference sequence). V gave up 4 bases and J gave up 7 bases, with 8 bases separating them. Produced via immunoSEQ multiplex PCR; TCRdb's table is partial and in-frame only. This repertoire shows more than 2 million clones, just under 95% found once; its top ten account for 1.5% to 2%.

The V and J genes are TRBV15 and TRBJ2-1; D not certain. This sequence was found in a man aged 18-30 years in good health. Some clones in this sample may be carry-over from other donors' samples. Sequenced input: naive CD8+ T cells from PBMCs. CDR3 loop: CATSTVYNEQFF. DNA for the CDR3: TGTGCCACCAGCACGGTTTATAATGAGCAGTTCTTC.